This T cell receptor beta chain was identified in a study of blood T cell repertoires in COVID-19 (dated by TCRdb to 2019 to 2021). About the investigation overall: The collaborator samples originated in the United States, Italy and Spain and spanned the acute and convalescent phases of COVID-19. The prospective study material was composed of cDNA or gDNA derived from T cells, B-cell-depleted T cells, or PBMCs. Deeply sampled blood TCRbeta repertoires from subjects exposed to, actively infected with, or recovered from COVID-19 were included in the dataset. Sample metadata almost always included a de-identified subject ID, COVID-19 status, age in years and sex. The samples were drawn from the first 160 participants of the ongoing ImmuneRACE study and from 1,254 subjects provided by 6 global collaborators. HLA class I and class II types, where available, came from metadata supplied by the sample provider rather than from assay-based typing. The repertoires were released in a freely available public database intended as a resource for research on the immune response to SARS-CoV-2.

Paper-wide results and their limitations: Clinical and demographic metadata were provided uncurated, with the amount varying by source and participant.

Details on this clone: Its specific antigen is unknown. The input lacks base qualities; no much larger clone sits a single base away.

For CDR1 and CDR2, the germline V gene (reference sequence) lists MNHNY and SVGAGI. Counted from cysteine to phenylalanine, this CDR3 has 18 amino acids. Only the CDR3 part of the read is kept: 54 bases, read in frame from the first base. Trimming accounts for 5 bases at V and 3 bases at J, while the number of junction bases matched to no gene is 11. TCRbeta CDR3 regions were amplified from genomic DNA using the immunoSEQ Assay, a bias-controlled multiplex PCR. The paper's data handling went like this. The number of nucleated cells in each sample was estimated from the amplification of reference gene primers within the assay. To quantify the absolute abundance of each unique TCRbeta CDR3 rearrangement, sequence reads were collapsed and filtered. For each sample, productive Simpson clonality was calculated as the square root of Simpson's diversity index over productive rearrangements. Here the immuneACCESS table is served through TCRdb, limited to in-frame sequences with V and J called. Missing clones are a known gap in these copies; in checked studies unresolved V genes cover under half, and the rest lacks a known reason. The D gene and trimming were derived from the DNA, and the V and J assignments and clone size from that table. The sample includes about 330,000 clones, with under 95% observed a single time. The top ten clonotypes cover approximately 17% of the sample.

In the prospective study, participants were roughly 18 to 95 years old, resided in 25 or so geographic areas of the United States, and were enrolled through a virtual design. To assign participants to cohorts, the prospective study relied on clinical history that participants themselves reported in a screening survey and a study questionnaire. ImmuneRACE Cohort 3 recovered participants were defined by two consecutive negative NP/OP PCR tests, healthcare professional clearance, or symptom resolution. In the prospective study, whole blood, serum and a nasopharyngeal or oropharyngeal swab were collected from each participant by mobile phlebotomists. Participants in the prospective study had the option to provide additional blood draws and questionnaires over a roughly 2-month period. Before DNA extraction, prospective study blood samples were shipped either frozen or at room temperature.

The sequence came from a woman in her 30s who had recovered from COVID-19. The sample was PBMCs or T cells enriched from blood (not recorded which). The chain couples TRBV6-6 to TRBJ2-2, with 11 bases aligning to TRBD2. The CDR3 protein is CASSPNNLAGGYTGELFF. In nucleotide form, the sequence is TGTGCCAGCAGTCCTAACAACCTAGCGGGAGGTTACACCGGGGAGCTGTTTTTT.